This T cell receptor beta chain was sequenced during a study of blood T cells in healthy people across ages. Per the germline V gene, CDR1 is SGDLS and CDR2 is YYNGEE. CDR3 size: 16 residues. The V segment lost 0 bases and the J segment 0 bases; nucleotides outside the gene matches: 4. PCR was performed a second time for about 6 to 11 cycles using a sample-barcoded 5' primer and a J-beta primer mix. TCRdb recomputed calls from the 5' RACE reads with MiXCR, one row per CDR3 protein. The sample carries about 800,000 distinct CDR3 sequences, about 42% recorded once. Donors were healthy Caucasian individuals from Russia aged roughly 6 to 95. Each sample provided at least 6 micrograms of extracted total RNA.

The sequenced sample consisted of blood. This chain links TRBV9 with TRBJ1-2, with 8 bases identical to TRBD1. This receptor was taken from an elderly man in good health. This chain's CDR3 is CASSVVGTGANYGYTF. The CDR3 coding sequence is TGTGCCAGCAGCGTAGTGGGGACAGGAGCTAACTATGGCTACACCTTC.